Listed here are 14 T cell receptor beta chains from one sample, sequenced in a study of blood T cell repertoires in COVID-19. Clones were read by immunoSEQ multiplex PCR, and TCRdb kept only the in-frame ones, dropping some. The table has 200,000 or so clones, about nine tenths seen once; the top ten hold about 2.4%. Input material: PBMCs or T cells enriched from blood (not recorded which). The receptors come from a woman aged 25 to 45 who had recovered from COVID-19.

The chain carries TRBV5-1 and TRBJ2-3; D unclear. The V and J ends lost 5 bases and 1 base respectively, with 14 bases between them. Germline CDR1 reads SGHRS; CDR2 reads YFSETQ. This CDR3 has 15 residues. In nucleotides, the CDR3 is TGCGCCAGCAGGTCTGACACCTCTGGCACAGATACGCAGTATTTT. Encoded protein: CASRSDTSGTDTQYF.

This chain joins TRBV9 and TRBJ1-2, with a weak D call TRBD1 (6 bases). The CDR3 sequence is 15 residues long. Trimming shortened V by 3 bases and J by 1 base, and 13 bases separated the two germline ends. Germline V gives CDR1 SGDLS, CDR2 YYNGEE. CDR3 DNA: TGTGCCAGCAGCGCCTTAACAGGGCTTAACTATGGCTACACCTTC. Translated, it gives CASSALTGLNYGYTF.

This sequence joins TRBV28 and TRBJ1-1; 7 bases agree with TRBD1. CDR1 and CDR2 (germline): MDHEN, SYDVKM. V shed 4 bases, J shed 5 bases, and the junction held 13 bases outside the gene matches. CDR3 length equals 16 residues. The CDR3 DNA sequence: TGTGCCAGCAGTTCCTTACAAGAGAGGGGGCGAACTGAAGCTTTCTTT. Its protein is CASSSLQERGRTEAFF.

The chain combines TRBV4-1 with TRBJ1-5, with D possibly matching TRBD1 (6 bases). The CDR3 runs to 15 residues. The V end was cut by 1 base, the J end by 4 bases, with 11 bases between. CDR1 MGHRA and CDR2 YSYEKL come from the germline V gene. The CDR3 loop reads CASSQGGGPNQPQHF. The CDR3 DNA follows: TGCGCCAGCAGCCAAGGGGGGGGCCCGAATCAGCCCCAGCATTTT.

The chain has TRBV7-8 and TRBJ2-3; TRBD2 matches 10 bases. V trimming: 1 base; J trimming: 4 bases; junction bases outside the gene matches: 17. This CDR3 is built from 20 residues. Germline assignment: CDR1 SGHVS and CDR2 FQNEAQ. The DNA for the CDR3 is TGTGCCAGCAGCTTAGAAGCCAGCGGGGGGGCCTTCCATTCGGCAGATACGCAGTATTTT. Its translation: CASSLEASGGAFHSADTQYF.

The rearrangement joins TRBV9 to TRBJ1-2; no definite D call. The V gene's germline CDR1 is SGDLS and CDR2 YYNGEE. CDR3 size: 14 residues. Trimming took off 4 bases at V and 2 bases at J, with 12 bases between the two ends. CDR3 loop: CASSPPGVNYGYTF. CDR3 sequence (DNA): TGTGCCAGCAGCCCCCCCGGGGTCAACTATGGCTACACCTTC.

The V call is TRBV7-8, the J call TRBJ2-5; 13 nucleotides align to TRBD2. V lost 5 bases to trimming and J lost 1 base; unmatched junction nucleotides: 16. The V gene's germline CDR1 is SGHVS and CDR2 FQNEAQ. The CDR3 spans 20 residues. In nucleotides, the CDR3 is TGTGCCAGCAGCGCCCCAGGGCCCCAACGACTAGCGGGGGGCCAAGAGACCCAGTACTTC. It is translated as CASSAPGPQRLAGGQETQYF.

The chain is built from TRBV5-1 and TRBJ2-3; 7 bases line up with TRBD1. Germline CDR1 is SGHRS and CDR2 is YFSETQ. The CDR3 extends over 14 amino acids. J lost 2 bases, V lost 4 bases, and 4 bases had no gene match. CDR3 region: CASSGTDYTDTQYF. DNA of the CDR3: TGCGCCAGCAGCGGGACAGACTACACAGATACGCAGTATTTT.

The chain joins TRBV2 to TRBJ1-5; 7 bases line up with TRBD1. The CDR3 runs to 16 residues. V shed 6 bases, J shed 5 bases, and the junction held 13 bases outside the gene matches. Germline V gene sequence: CDR1 SNHLY, CDR2 FYNNEI. The CDR3 sequence is CASRSSGQIGDQPQHF. The DNA of the CDR3 is TGTGCCAGCAGGAGCTCGGGACAGATCGGCGATCAGCCCCAGCATTTT.

V is TRBV10-3 and J is TRBJ2-3; 9 bases agree with TRBD2. This CDR3 has 19 residues. J was trimmed by 6 bases and V by 2 bases; bases with no gene match: 18. Germline V CDR1 and CDR2: ENHRY, SYGVKD. For the CDR3, the DNA is TGTGCCATCAGTGAGCCGTCCGTCAGACTAGCGGCGATCAGGGATACGCAGTATTTT. It translates to CAISEPSVRLAAIRDTQYF.

V and J are TRBV5-4 and TRBJ1-6, with D unresolved. The CDR3 spans 13 residues. V was cut by 3 bases and J by 8 bases, with 9 bases left in between. Germline-derived CDR1 and CDR2 are SGHNT and YYREEE (reference sequence). CDR3 region: CASSSHPDSPLHF. The DNA of the CDR3 is TGTGCCAGCAGCTCTCACCCGGATTCACCCCTCCACTTT.

V and J are TRBV6-6 and TRBJ2-7; D perhaps matches TRBD1 (6 bases). The length of the CDR3 is 13 residues. Germline V lookup: CDR1 MNHNY, CDR2 SVGAGI (reference sequence). The V and J ends lost 5 bases and 6 bases respectively, with 14 bases between them. DNA for the CDR3: TGTGCCAGCAGTCCCCGGGACATCCTCGAGCAGTACTTC. Translation gives CASSPRDILEQYF.

The V gene is TRBV19, the J gene TRBJ1-4, with 9 bases matching TRBD1. Germline-derived CDR1 and CDR2 are LNHDA and SQIVND (reference sequence). Trimming at V came to 3 bases and at J to 0 bases, leaving 5 bases not matched to a gene. The CDR3 runs 17 residues. CDR3 sequence: CASSIPGQGSTNEKLFF. The CDR3 bases are TGTGCCAGTAGTATCCCGGGACAGGGATCAACTAATGAAAAACTGTTTTTT. Filled out from reference TRBV19 and TRBJ1-4, the complete variable domain reads DGGITQSPKYLFRKEGQNVTLSCEQNLNHDAMYWYRQDPGQGLRLIYYSQIVNDFQKGDIAEGYSVSREKKESFPLTVTSAQKNPTAFYLCASSIPGQGSTNEKLFFGSGTQLSVL.

The chain is built from TRBV5-1 and TRBJ1-1; D remains ambiguous. The CDR3 has 15 amino acids. V shed 4 bases and J shed 0 bases, with 13 bases lying between them. In germline, CDR1 is SGHRS, CDR2 YFSETQ. The CDR3 DNA sequence: TGCGCCAGCAGCCCCGGAGGCTTCATGAACACTGAAGCTTTCTTT. Translated: CASSPGGFMNTEAFF.